This T cell receptor beta chain is from a study of beta chain features in type 1 diabetes. The isolated RNA, all of it, was reverse transcribed, so expressed TCRB transcripts were what got sequenced. Libraries were prepared by immunoSEQ multiplex PCR; TCRdb keeps only in-frame clonotypes and omits some of them. The table has more than 350,000 clones, approximately 10% seen once. This CDR3 is 14 amino acids long. V was shortened by 6 bases and J by 2 bases, with 13 bases between the two germline ends. Germline CDR1 is MDHEN and CDR2 is SYDVKM. This clone showed up just a few times. This chain links TRBV28 with TRBJ2-5, with D possibly TRBD2 on 5 matching bases. The sample comprised naive CD4+ T cells from blood. This sequence was found in a woman between 18 and 29 years old in good health. In DNA form, the CDR3 reads TGTGCCAGCAGACTAGGACCTCCACAAGAGACCCAGTACTTC. The encoded protein is CASRLGPPQETQYF.